These T cell receptor beta chains were read from a single sample in a study of blood T cell repertoires in COVID-19. The protocol was immunoSEQ multiplex PCR, while the TCRdb copy is restricted to in-frame clones and leaves out a portion. Of 130,000 to 150,000 clones detected, roughly 80% appear once; the ten largest clones hold 8.8%. The sequenced material came from peripheral blood. These receptors all come from a woman of 80 years or more in a cohort sampled during active or convalescent COVID-19. The CDR3 runs from the conserved cysteine through the conserved F or W. The D gene is left open where the match is weak. A row's size may be missing; if present it is once, few, many or a size class.

TRBJ2-5 few 14 - TRBV3-1/TRBV3-2 CASSPGRAVETQYF TGTGCCAGCAGCCCTGGGCGGGCGGTAGAGACCCAGTACTTC
TRBJ1-4 - 17 TRBD1 TRBV4-1 CASSQLPSGQGRWKLFF TGCGCCAGCAGCCAGCTACCCTCGGGACAGGGACGGTGGAAACTGTTTTTT
TRBJ2-5 - 15 TRBD2 TRBV3-1/TRBV3-2 CASSQGLAGGETQYF TGTGCCAGCAGCCAGGGACTAGCGGGGGGGGAGACCCAGTACTTC
TRBJ2-1 - 13 - TRBV6-1 CASSDTNSNEQFF TGTGCCAGCAGTGACACCAACAGCAATGAGCAGTTCTTC
TRBJ1-2 - 14 - TRBV5-1 CASSNPDSRYGYTF TGCGCCAGCAGCAACCCGGACAGCCGCTATGGCTACACCTTC
TRBJ2-2 - 15 - TRBV30 CAWSVWGLGTGELFF TGTGCCTGGAGTGTCTGGGGGCTCGGCACCGGGGAGCTGTTTTTT
TRBJ2-7 few 13 TRBD2 TRBV6-2/TRBV6-3 CASSSPSGALGYF TGTGCCAGCAGTTCGCCTAGCGGGGCCCTGGGGTACTTC
TRBJ2-5 - 11 - TRBV20-1 CSALLKETQYF TGCAGTGCTCTACTGAAAGAGACCCAGTACTTC
TRBJ2-3 - 14 TRBD1 TRBV19 CASKRTGGRDTQYF TGTGCCAGTAAGAGGACAGGGGGCAGGGATACGCAGTATTTT
TRBJ2-1 - 16 TRBD2 TRBV24-1 CATSDFGRGGPNEQFF TGTGCCACCAGTGATTTTGGGCGGGGGGGCCCCAATGAGCAGTTCTTC
TRBJ2-3 - 16 TRBD2 TRBV6-2/TRBV6-3 CASSFVGLASTDTQYF TGTGCCAGCAGTTTCGTTGGACTAGCTTCCACAGATACGCAGTATTTT
TRBJ1-2 - 11 - TRBV6-5 CASRAGDGYTF TGTGCCAGCAGAGCAGGGGATGGCTACACCTTC
TRBJ2-1 - 15 TRBD2 TRBV5-6 CASSQWAHGGDEQFF TGTGCCAGCAGCCAGTGGGCACACGGGGGGGATGAGCAGTTCTTC
TRBJ2-5 few 15 - TRBV5-1 CASSLAYLSQETQYF TGCGCCAGCAGCTTGGCCTATCTGTCCCAAGAGACCCAGTACTTC
TRBJ1-2 - 14 - TRBV7-2 CASSHTSGPRGYTF TGTGCCAGCAGTCATACTAGTGGCCCGCGGGGCTACACCTTC
TRBJ2-1 - 16 TRBD2 TRBV11-3 CASSNYGGGAGNEQFF TGTGCCAGCAGCAACTACGGCGGGGGGGCAGGGAATGAGCAGTTCTTC
TRBJ2-2 once 16 TRBD1 TRBV19 CASSPGQGANTGELFF TGTGCCAGTAGTCCAGGGCAGGGGGCCAACACCGGGGAGCTGTTTTTT
TRBJ1-1 - 13 - TRBV6-1 CASSEIMNTEAFF TGTGCCAGCAGTGAAATAATGAACACTGAAGCTTTCTTT
TRBJ1-6 - 14 - TRBV5-6 CASSLGTTNSPLHF TGTGCCAGCAGCTTGGGGACTACCAATTCACCCCTCCACTTT
TRBJ2-3 once 14 TRBD1 TRBV2 CASNPRQGSNTQYF TGTGCCAGCAATCCCCGACAGGGCAGTAATACGCAGTATTTT
TRBJ1-1 once 14 TRBD1 TRBV19 CASSIPGGGTEAFF TGTGCCAGTAGTATACCAGGGGGTGGCACTGAAGCTTTCTTT
TRBJ2-7 - 12 TRBD1 TRBV9 CASSGDSYEQYF TGTGCCAGCAGCGGGGACAGCTACGAGCAGTACTTC
TRBJ1-1 - 16 TRBD1 TRBV5-4 CASSRGTGGISTEAFF TGTGCCAGCAGCCGGGGGACAGGGGGAATTAGCACTGAAGCTTTCTTT
TRBJ2-1 - 15 TRBD1 TRBV19 CASRGATGGINEQFF TGTGCCAGCCGGGGGGCCACAGGGGGCATTAATGAGCAGTTCTTC
TRBJ2-1 - 14 TRBD2 TRBV2 CASRLAGGDNEQFF TGTGCCAGCAGGCTAGCGGGGGGCGACAATGAGCAGTTCTTC
TRBJ1-4 few 14 - TRBV18 CASSPRQDNEKLFF TGTGCCAGCTCACCACGCCAGGATAATGAAAAACTGTTTTTT
TRBJ2-5 - 16 - TRBV7-8 CASSLIAGATQETQYF TGTGCCAGCAGCTTAATCGCGGGGGCTACCCAAGAGACCCAGTACTTC
TRBJ2-1 few 16 TRBD1 TRBV7-2 CASSLWSGQGAYEQFF TGTGCCAGCAGCTTATGGTCCGGACAGGGGGCCTATGAGCAGTTCTTC
TRBJ2-3 - 19 - TRBV10-1 CARQGLLYLTGGSTDTQYF TGCGCCAGACAGGGGCTGCTCTATCTTACCGGGGGAAGCACAGATACGCAGTATTTT
TRBJ1-1 - 16 TRBD1 TRBV6-6 CASGNAVGQYYTEAFF TGTGCCAGCGGGAACGCTGTGGGACAGTACTACACTGAAGCTTTCTTT
TRBJ2-2 - 15 - TRBV6-5 CASSTTTGNTGELFF TGTGCCAGCAGTACAACGACAGGAAACACCGGGGAGCTGTTTTTT
TRBJ1-2 - 11 - TRBV21-1 CALRDYYGYTF TGTGCGCTACGCGATTACTATGGCTACACCTTC
TRBJ1-3 - 16 - TRBV21-1 CASSKARGLSGNTIYF TGTGCCAGCAGCAAAGCAAGGGGCCTTTCGGGAAACACCATATATTTT
TRBJ2-3 - 15 TRBD2 TRBV6-1 CASSLGTSGTDTQYF TGTGCCAGCAGCCTTGGGACTAGCGGGACAGATACGCAGTATTTT
TRBJ2-5 - 13 - TRBV3-1/TRBV3-2 CASRLWSQETQYF TGTGCCAGCAGACTTTGGTCCCAAGAGACCCAGTACTTC
TRBJ2-3 once 17 TRBD1 TRBV5-8 CASSPGTGVVTTDTQYF TGTGCCAGCAGCCCGGGGACAGGGGTGGTCACCACAGATACGCAGTATTTT
TRBJ2-3 - 16 - TRBV7-2 CASSLAGGYFTDTQYF TGTGCCAGCAGCTTAGCCGGGGGATACTTCACAGATACGCAGTATTTT
TRBJ2-6 - 13 - TRBV10-1 CASSPPGANVLTF TGCGCCAGCAGCCCTCCGGGGGCCAACGTCCTGACTTTC
TRBJ2-1 - 15 - TRBV5-1 CASSLVGTAYNEQFF TGCGCCAGCAGCTTGGTTGGGACTGCATACAATGAGCAGTTCTTC
TRBJ1-6 once 15 - TRBV2 CASKLTDQNNSPLHF TGTGCCAGCAAGTTAACAGATCAAAATAATTCACCCCTCCACTTT
TRBJ1-1 few 13 - TRBV2 CASWGGWVTEAFF TGTGCCAGCTGGGGGGGCTGGGTAACTGAAGCTTTCTTT
TRBJ1-6 - 13 - TRBV9 CASSVGRGSPLHF TGTGCCAGCAGCGTAGGAAGGGGTTCACCCCTCCACTTT
TRBJ2-1 once 15 TRBD2 TRBV5-4 CASSPMRGVYNEQFF TGTGCCAGCAGCCCCATGCGGGGGGTATACAATGAGCAGTTCTTC
TRBJ2-2 - 13 - TRBV19 CASSIGQSGELFF TGTGCCAGTAGTATAGGTCAATCCGGGGAGCTGTTTTTT
TRBJ1-2 once 14 TRBD1 TRBV7-2 CASSWGQGDYGYTF TGTGCCAGCAGCTGGGGACAGGGGGACTATGGCTACACCTTC
TRBJ1-1 once 13 TRBD1 TRBV7-9 CASSLGQGTEAFF TGTGCCAGCAGCTTGGGACAGGGCACTGAAGCTTTCTTT
TRBJ1-2 medium-sized 15 TRBD1 TRBV5-1 CASSGFRTGIYGYTF TGCGCCAGCAGCGGATTTAGGACAGGGATCTATGGCTACACCTTC
TRBJ1-3 - 16 - TRBV7-6 CASSNRDIRSGNTIYF TGTGCCAGCAGCAACCGGGACATTCGCTCTGGAAACACCATATATTTT
TRBJ2-3 - 16 TRBD2 TRBV24-1 CATRGTSGGTWDTQYF TGTGCCACCAGGGGGACTAGCGGGGGGACTTGGGATACGCAGTATTTT
TRBJ1-3 - 12 - TRBV19 CATHRSGNTIYF TGTGCCACCCACAGGTCTGGAAACACCATATATTTT
TRBJ2-5 once 13 TRBD1 TRBV10-3 CAISGDSQETQYF TGTGCCATCAGTGGGGACAGCCAAGAGACCCAGTACTTC
TRBJ1-2 many 14 - TRBV5-8 CASSLPAGVVGYTF TGTGCCAGCAGCTTGCCGGCAGGGGTAGTTGGCTACACCTTC
TRBJ2-5 - 16 TRBD2 TRBV3-1/TRBV3-2 CASSQERSGGAETQYF TGTGCCAGCAGCCAAGAAAGGAGCGGGGGGGCGGAGACCCAGTACTTC